Following are 13 T cell receptor beta chains from one sample sequenced in a study of cytomegalovirus exposure and HLA in healthy donors. Clones were sequenced by immunoSEQ multiplex PCR, and TCRdb holds only the in-frame ones, with some missing. Here the sample spans 150,000 to 200,000 clones, around 96% being singletons. Sequenced material: PBMCs. Source of these receptors: a woman aged 18-35 years in good health and CMV-seronegative.

The chain links TRBV5-6 to TRBJ1-1; D perhaps matches TRBD1 (5 bases). The CDR3 consists of 14 residues. Germline lookup yields CDR1 SGHDT and CDR2 YYEEEE. Trimming cost V 3 bases and J 7 bases, with 16 bases left between them. CDR3 DNA: TGTGCCAGCAGCTGGAGCGCGACAGTAGTTGAAGCTTTCTTT. The encoded protein is CASSWSATVVEAFF.

The chain has TRBV18 and TRBJ2-2; 14 bases agree with TRBD2. Trimming at V came to 0 bases and at J to 0 bases, leaving 6 bases not matched to a gene. Germline lookup yields CDR1 KGHSH and CDR2 LQKENI. CDR3 length: 20 amino acids. The CDR3 bases are TGTGCCAGCTCACCACCGTCGGGACTAGCGGGGGCCGCGAACACCGGGGAGCTGTTTTTT. Its translation is CASSPPSGLAGAANTGELFF.

The V call is TRBV5-4, the J call TRBJ2-2, with D perhaps matching TRBD1 (6 bases). CDR1 is SGHNT and CDR2 is YYREEE in the germline V gene (reference sequence). CDR3 length: 16 residues. V lost 4 bases and J lost 1, with 14 bases in between. This CDR3 reads CASSPGRRGNTGELFF. CDR3 nucleotides: TGTGCCAGCAGCCCCGGCCGCAGGGGGAACACCGGGGAGCTGTTTTTT.

The chain links TRBV7-9 to TRBJ2-3; D is possibly TRBD2 (6 bases). The germline V gene encodes CDR1 SEHNR and CDR2 FQNEAQ (reference sequence). Trimming pared 8 bases from V and 0 bases from J, leaving 15 bases between. The CDR3 is made up of 15 amino acids. The CDR3 is CASARTTHSTDTQYF. CDR3 nucleotide sequence: TGTGCCAGCGCCAGGACTACCCACAGCACAGATACGCAGTATTTT.

The count of this clone is one. The sample contains more than one DNA sequence encoding this CDR3. The chain is built from TRBV18 and TRBJ1-1; TRBD1 is a possible D gene (5 bases). The V gene's germline CDR1 is KGHSH and CDR2 LQKENI. Trimming pared 6 bases from V and 1 base from J, leaving 9 bases between. The CDR3 sequence is 13 residues long. The CDR3 DNA reads as TGTGCCAGCTCCCAAGGACAGAACACTGAAGCTTTCTTT. Translation: CASSQGQNTEAFF.

The J gene is TRBJ1-3, the V gene TRBV2; the match to TRBD1 covers 10 bases. Germline trimming cut 5 bases from V and 0 bases from J; bases unmatched to any gene: 1. Looked up from germline, CDR1 is SNHLY and CDR2 is FYNNEI. This CDR3 comprises 15 residues. The CDR3 DNA reads as TGTGCCAGCAGTCGGGACAGGGGCTCTGGAAACACCATATATTTT. Translated, it gives CASSRDRGSGNTIYF.

The chain couples TRBV5-1 to TRBJ2-3; D might be TRBD2 (7 bases). The CDR3 totals 16 residues. With 6 bases removed from V and 2 bases from J, the gap between germline ends came to 19 bases. CDR1 is SGHRS and CDR2 is YFSETQ in the germline V gene. The CDR3 region is CASTLRGAGATDTQYF. Here the CDR3 DNA reads TGCGCCAGCACCCTCCGAGGGGCGGGGGCCACAGATACGCAGTATTTT. Using reference TRBV5-1 and TRBJ2-3 for the parts outside the CDR3, the full variable domain is KAGVTQTPRYLIKTRGQQVTLSCSPISGHRSVSWYQQTPGQGLQFLFEYFSETQRNKGNFPGRFSGRQFSNSRSEMNVSTLELGDSALYLCASTLRGAGATDTQYFGPGTRLTVL.

The chain employs TRBV23-1 and TRBJ1-5; a weak D match, TRBD1 (5 bases). TRBV23-1 is sorted into the ORF group, with uncertain function. V was trimmed by 1 base and J by 1 base, leaving 11 bases between them. This CDR3 is 16 amino acids long. CDR3 in amino acids: CASSQWSGESNQPQHF. In DNA, the CDR3 is TGCGCCAGCAGTCAATGGTCGGGGGAGAGCAATCAGCCCCAGCATTTT.

J is TRBJ1-6 and V is TRBV4-3; no definite D call. V shed 4 bases and J shed 7 bases, with 11 bases lying between them. The CDR3 has 14 residues. CDR1 is LGHNA, CDR2 YSLEER, per germline. This CDR3 reads CASSLAQVNSPLHF. The CDR3 coding sequence is TGCGCCAGCAGCCTAGCGCAGGTAAATTCACCCCTCCACTTT.

V and J are TRBV4-2 and TRBJ1-2; tentative D call: TRBD1 (6 bases). V was cut by 4 bases and J by 5 bases, with 20 bases left in between. In germline, CDR1 is LGHNA, CDR2 YNFKEQ. This CDR3 contains 16 residues. The CDR3 bases are TGTGCCAGCAGCCGAATGAACCGGGACAAACCGTATGGCTACACCTTC. Translating it yields CASSRMNRDKPYGYTF.

The chain combines TRBV5-4 with TRBJ2-5, with D possibly matching TRBD1 (7 bases). V lost 3 bases to trimming and J lost 2 bases, with 14 bases between them. This CDR3 has 15 amino acids. Looked up from germline, CDR1 is SGHNT and CDR2 is YYREEE (reference sequence). This CDR3 reads CASSSLTGRQETQYF. CDR3 bases: TGTGCCAGCAGCTCCCTGACAGGGAGGCAAGAGACCCAGTACTTC.

The genes are TRBV7-9 and TRBJ1-4; TRBD1 aligns across 7 bases. Looked up from germline, CDR1 is SEHNR and CDR2 is FQNEAQ (reference sequence). This CDR3 spans 14 amino acids. The V gene end was trimmed by 4 bases and the J gene end by 4 bases; junction bases not matched to a gene: 3. CDR3 sequence: CASSSGQLNEKLFF. CDR3 sequence (DNA): TGTGCCAGCAGCTCGGGACAGCTTAATGAAAAACTGTTTTTT.

This clone showed up just once. The V and J genes are TRBV19 and TRBJ2-1, with D perhaps TRBD2 (7 bases). Germline CDR1 and CDR2: LNHDA and SQIVND (reference sequence). V was cut by 3 bases and J by 9 bases, with 15 bases left in between. The CDR3 length is 14 residues. CDR3 nucleotide sequence: TGTGCCAGTAGTATCCGAGGAGGGGGGGGTGAGCAGTTCTTC. It yields the protein CASSIRGGGGEQFF.